The T cell receptor (beta chain) described here comes from a study of neurological immune-mediated disorders. 5'RACE employing 10-nucleotide random UMIs yielded the cDNA. TCRdb re-derived calls from the 5' RACE reads in MiXCR, one entry per CDR3 protein. The sample has about 40,000 distinct CDR3 sequences, around 13% seen once. In its sample, this clonotype was seen many times. The receptor was isolated from a woman in her sixties or seventies with HTLV-1-associated myelopathy (HAM/TSP). Sequenced input: CD4+ T cells from blood.

For the CDR3, the DNA is TGCAGTGCTCAGAGGACAGGACGCACTGAAGCTTTCTTT. Encoded protein: CSAQRTGRTEAFF. The chain links TRBV20-1 to TRBJ1-1; 7 bases fit TRBD1. CDR3 length: 13 amino acids. CDR1 is DFQATT and CDR2 is SNEGSKA in the germline V gene (reference sequence). Losses at the gene ends were 5 bases for V and 4 bases for J; bases not matched to a gene: 7.